This T cell receptor beta chain is drawn from a study of blood T cell repertoires in COVID-19. Germline trimming cut 5 bases from V and 5 bases from J; bases unmatched to any gene: 2. Germline values: CDR1 MNHEY, CDR2 SVGAGI. The CDR3 has 12 amino acids. The data were produced by immunoSEQ multiplex PCR, yet TCRdb's version contains in-frame clones alone and is incomplete. This table has 160,000 or so clones, roughly 84% appearing once. The rearrangement uses TRBV6-5 and TRBJ1-2, with 7 nucleotides matching TRBD1. The source of this sequence is a man in his sixties who had recovered from COVID-19. Source material: PBMCs or T cells enriched from blood (not recorded which). CDR3 in DNA: TGTGCCAGCAGTCAGGGGGTATATGGCTACACCTTC. Translating gives CASSQGVYGYTF.